The 30 T cell receptor beta chains in this list originate from one sample, sequenced in a study of blood T cell repertoires in COVID-19. Libraries were prepared by immunoSEQ multiplex PCR; TCRdb keeps only in-frame clonotypes and omits some of them. Among some 150,000 clones, 75% to 85% were seen once, and the ten largest hold just under 3%. The material sequenced was peripheral blood. Receptors originate from a man aged 50 to 59 with acute or convalescent COVID-19.

The CDR3 is CASRRGQGTRNTEAFF. DNA of the CDR3: TGTGCCAGCAGGAGGGGGCAGGGGACCAGGAACACTGAAGCTTTCTTT. This chain links TRBV2 with TRBJ1-1; 7 bases fit TRBD1. J gave up 1 base and V 6 bases, and 11 bases lay outside the gene matches. This CDR3 is built from 16 residues. Germline CDR1 SNHLY, CDR2 FYNNEI.

This chain links TRBV7-9 with TRBJ1-5; tentatively, D is TRBD1 (5 bases). This CDR3 is 15 amino acids long. With 2 bases removed from V and 3 bases from J, the gap between germline ends came to 11 bases. Germline lookup yields CDR1 SEHNR and CDR2 FQNEAQ (reference sequence). CDR3 nucleotides: TGTGCCAGCAGCTTATATGCAGGGAACAATCAGCCCCAGCATTTT. Its translation is CASSLYAGNNQPQHF.

This chain connects TRBV6-5 to TRBJ1-2, with D perhaps matching TRBD1 (6 bases). The CDR3 length is 15 residues. The germline V gene encodes CDR1 MNHEY and CDR2 SVGAGI. V was shortened by 6 bases and J by 4 bases, with 18 bases between the two germline ends. The DNA of the CDR3 is TGTGCCAGCAGCCCCTACCCAACAGGGTCCTATGGCTACACCTTC. Translation gives CASSPYPTGSYGYTF.

This clone came up a few times. The chain couples TRBV11-2 to TRBJ2-2; 7 nucleotides agree with TRBD2. V shed 2 bases, J shed 6 bases, and the junction held 3 bases outside the gene matches. CDR1 is SGHAT and CDR2 is FQNNGV in the germline V gene. This CDR3 is 14 amino acids long. This CDR3 reads CASSLWSGAGELFF. The CDR3 bases are TGTGCCAGCAGCTTATGGAGCGGGGCCGGGGAGCTGTTTTTT.

V usage is TRBV19 and J usage is TRBJ2-1, with a tentative D call TRBD2 (5 bases). Trimming removed 5 bases at V and 5 bases at J, with 16 bases between. Germline lookup yields CDR1 LNHDA and CDR2 SQIVND (reference sequence). The CDR3 consists of 15 residues. This chain's CDR3 is CASSEGGAGNNEQFF. DNA for the CDR3: TGTGCCAGTAGTGAAGGCGGAGCCGGGAACAATGAGCAGTTCTTC.

The rearrangement joins TRBV5-6 to TRBJ1-2, with 7 bases that match TRBD1. Per germline, CDR1 SGHDT and CDR2 YYEEEE. The CDR3 spans 13 residues. After removal of 3 bases from V and 4 bases from J, the junction contained 3 bases not matched to a gene. The CDR3: CASSSTGSYGYTF. CDR3 nucleotides: TGTGCCAGCAGCTCGACAGGGTCCTATGGCTACACCTTC.

The rearrangement joins TRBV3-1 (or the pseudogene TRBV3-2) to TRBJ1-1; D might be TRBD1 (5 bases). Trimming shortened V by 4 bases and J by 6 bases, and 18 bases separated the two germline ends. There are 15 residues in the CDR3. Germline CDR1 LGHDT, CDR2 YNNKEL (reference sequence). CDR3 sequence (DNA): TGTGCCAGCAGCCGAAGGGAAGGAGGGGACTCTGAAGCTTTCTTT. Translation: CASSRREGGDSEAFF.

This clone was counted once. V and J are TRBV7-9 and TRBJ1-2, with TRBD1 matching 11 bases. This CDR3 is built from 16 residues. V lost 4 bases to trimming and J lost 3 bases; unmatched junction nucleotides: 7. Germline values: CDR1 SEHNR, CDR2 FQNEAQ (reference sequence). The CDR3 is CASSSADRGHYYGYTF. DNA for the CDR3: TGTGCCAGCAGCTCGGCGGACAGGGGGCACTACTATGGCTACACCTTC.

The chain carries TRBV6-5 and TRBJ1-2; a possible D gene is TRBD1 (5 bases). The CDR3 loop spans 14 amino acids. The germline V gene encodes CDR1 MNHEY and CDR2 SVGAGI. Trimming took 7 bases from V and 8 from J, leaving 20 bases between them. CDR3 DNA sequence: TGTGCCAGCACCTCTGGAGGGAGGGGAGGCGGCTACACCTTC. Residues: CASTSGGRGGGYTF.

The chain employs TRBV19 and TRBJ1-4, with D perhaps matching TRBD1 (6 bases). The CDR3 has 16 residues. Trimming stripped 5 bases from V and 3 bases from J, with 16 bases between. In germline, CDR1 is LNHDA, CDR2 SQIVND (reference sequence). The CDR3 is CASSPSRTAANEKLFF. CDR3 in DNA: TGTGCCAGTAGTCCTAGCCGGACAGCAGCTAATGAAAAACTGTTTTTT.

This chain joins TRBV12-3 or TRBV12-4 and TRBJ2-7; no firm D call. This CDR3 contains 12 residues. The V and J ends lost 4 bases and 0 bases respectively, with 4 bases between them. This CDR3 is CASSSSSYEQYF. Here the CDR3 DNA reads TGTGCCAGCAGTTCCTCCTCCTACGAGCAGTACTTC.

This sequence joins TRBV15 and TRBJ1-1, with D tentatively TRBD1 (5 bases). Per the germline V gene, CDR1 is LNHNV and CDR2 is YYDKDF (reference sequence). This CDR3 spans 15 amino acids. The V end lost 0 bases, the J end lost 4 bases, and 12 bases lay between the germline ends. CDR3 in DNA: TGTGCCACCAGCAGAGATCAGGGTCGGAGCACTGAAGCTTTCTTT. This codes for CATSRDQGRSTEAFF.

The CDR3 nucleotides read TGCGCCAGCAGCCAAGAAAGCGGGAGGGCCGGAGAGACCCAGTACTTC. Its protein is CASSQESGRAGETQYF. The gene calls are TRBV4-1 and TRBJ2-5; 10 bases agree with TRBD2. V was clipped by 0 bases and J by 4 bases; unmatched bases: 5. This CDR3 has 16 residues. The germline gives CDR1 MGHRA, CDR2 YSYEKL.

This clone was observed once. In nucleotides, the CDR3 is TGTGCCAGCAGTTACTCGCGGAACCCTCCCCTCTACGAGCAGTACTTC. Its translation is CASSYSRNPPLYEQYF. The rearrangement links TRBV6-5 to TRBJ2-7; D not certain. The CDR3 totals 16 residues. Per the germline V gene, CDR1 is MNHEY and CDR2 is SVGAGI. V shed 0 bases and J shed 3 bases, with 15 bases lying between them.

This clone came up once. V and J are TRBV6-4 and TRBJ1-2; TRBD1 agrees at 9 bases. The CDR3 has 13 residues. V shed 4 bases and J 6 bases; nucleotides not matched to a gene: 3. Germline-derived CDR1 and CDR2 are MRHNA and SNTAGT. The CDR3 protein is CASSVTGGDGYTF. The CDR3 bases are TGTGCCAGCAGTGTTACAGGGGGCGATGGCTACACCTTC.

V usage is TRBV6-5 and J usage is TRBJ2-2; 8 nucleotides align to TRBD2. Germline CDR1 is MNHEY and CDR2 is SVGAGI. V lost 10 bases and J lost 7; bases outside the gene matches: 8. The CDR3 sequence is 13 residues long. For the CDR3, the DNA is TGTGCCATCGCGGGACTAGTTGGCGGGGAGCTGTTTTTT. This encodes CAIAGLVGGELFF.

V usage is TRBV29-1 and J usage is TRBJ2-2, with 7 bases matching TRBD1. This CDR3 is 13 amino acids long. Germline lookup yields CDR1 SQVTM and CDR2 ANQGSEA. V lost 3 bases, J lost 6 bases, and 4 bases stayed unmatched. The CDR3 nucleotides are TGCAGCGTTGAGGATGACAGGGCCGGGGAGCTGTTTTTT. Translation gives CSVEDDRAGELFF.

The chain employs TRBV5-1 and TRBJ2-2; 11 positions match TRBD1. V lost 3 bases to trimming and J lost 5 bases; unmatched junction nucleotides: 3. The CDR3 runs to 15 residues. CDR1 SGHRS and CDR2 YFSETQ come from the germline V gene. CDR3 in DNA: TGCGCCAGCAGCTGGGGACAGGGGGAAACCGGGGAGCTGTTTTTT. Its translation: CASSWGQGETGELFF.

This clone has only a few counts. The genes are TRBV14 and TRBJ1-6, with TRBD1 matching 7 bases. The CDR3 loop spans 14 amino acids. Germline values: CDR1 SGHDN, CDR2 FVKESK. The trim removed 3 bases at V and 6 bases at J, leaving 2 bases unmatched. CDR3 loop: CASSQGTANSPLHF. The CDR3 region has the DNA TGTGCCAGCAGCCAGGGGACAGCTAATTCACCCCTCCACTTT.

This CDR3 reads CASSPPRRGKETQYF. CDR3 nucleotide sequence: TGTGCCAGCAGCCCTCCCCGCCGGGGTAAAGAGACCCAGTACTTC. The rearrangement joins TRBV28 to TRBJ2-5, with a possible D match to TRBD2 (5 bases). The CDR3 contains 15 residues. Per germline, CDR1 MDHEN and CDR2 SYDVKM. V lost 6 bases, J lost 3 bases, and 17 bases lay in between.

The chain joins TRBV9 to TRBJ2-3; TRBD2 aligns across 12 bases. The CDR3 has 17 residues. Trimming cost V 4 bases and J 1 base; bases outside gene matches: 7. Germline V gene data show CDR1 as SGDLS and CDR2 as YYNGEE. CDR3 protein: CASSRTSGGWGTDTQYF. DNA of the CDR3: TGTGCCAGCAGCAGAACTAGCGGGGGGTGGGGCACAGATACGCAGTATTTT.

This chain links TRBV15 with TRBJ2-3, with D perhaps matching TRBD2 (6 bases). Trimming took off 5 bases at V and 6 bases at J, with 24 bases between the two ends. CDR1 and CDR2 from the germline V gene are LNHNV and YYDKDF (reference sequence). The length of the CDR3 is 17 residues. The DNA for the CDR3 is TGTGCCACCAGCGGATCTTCAGGCGGGATGGGTGCGGATACGCAGTATTTT. It encodes CATSGSSGGMGADTQYF.

The rearrangement links TRBV7-2 to TRBJ1-5; 8 bases are shared with TRBD1. CDR1 SGHTA and CDR2 FQGNSA come from the germline V gene. This CDR3 has 13 amino acids. Trimming removed 6 bases from V and 10 bases from J; junction bases left unmatched: 8. This chain's CDR3 is CASSLSRGQPQHF. The CDR3 DNA follows: TGTGCCAGCAGTCTCTCCAGGGGGCAACCCCAGCATTTT.

The chain employs TRBV29-1 and TRBJ2-7; tentative D call: TRBD1 (5 bases). The V end lost 0 bases, the J end lost 3 bases, and 9 bases lay between the germline ends. Germline V gene data show CDR1 as SQVTM and CDR2 as ANQGSEA. The CDR3 runs 13 residues. CDR3: CSVEDRAGYEQYF. CDR3 nucleotides: TGCAGCGTTGAAGACAGGGCAGGCTACGAGCAGTACTTC.

This clone has a handful of counts. This chain uses TRBV6-5 with TRBJ2-1, with TRBD2 as a possible D gene (7 bases). With 6 bases removed from V and 9 bases from J, the gap between germline ends came to 15 bases. The CDR3 loop spans 13 amino acids. Looked up from germline, CDR1 is MNHEY and CDR2 is SVGAGI. DNA for the CDR3: TGTGCCAGCAGCCCCGCAGGGGAGGGTGAGCAGTTCTTC. Amino acids: CASSPAGEGEQFF.

This clone was seen just once. In DNA form, the CDR3 reads TGTGCCAGCAGCCCGCCGGGACACCGAAATTCACCCCTCCACTTT. It translates to CASSPPGHRNSPLHF. The gene calls are TRBV14 and TRBJ1-6, with D possibly being TRBD1 (6 bases). CDR1 SGHDN and CDR2 FVKESK come from the germline V gene. The CDR3 spans 15 residues. Trimming took off 4 bases at V and 7 bases at J, with 14 bases between the two ends.

This chain connects TRBV9 to TRBJ2-1, with 9 positions matching TRBD1. Per the germline V gene, CDR1 is SGDLS and CDR2 is YYNGEE. The CDR3 is 13 amino acids. V was pared by 4 bases and J by 9 bases, with 5 bases of the junction left unmatched. The CDR3 sequence is CASSPQGAGEQFF. CDR3 nucleotide sequence: TGTGCCAGCAGCCCACAGGGGGCGGGTGAGCAGTTCTTC.

This chain uses TRBV25-1 with TRBJ2-7, with TRBD2 matching 7 bases. V gave up 3 bases and J gave up 4 bases; unmatched junction bases: 9. The V gene's germline CDR1 is MGHDK and CDR2 SYGVNS. This CDR3 has 15 residues. DNA for the CDR3: TGTGCCAGCAGTGATCTTGGACTAGGAAAATACGAGCAGTACTTC. Protein product: CASSDLGLGKYEQYF.

The chain carries TRBV24-1 and TRBJ2-3, with D unclear. CDR1 KGHDR and CDR2 SFDVKD come from the germline V gene. V dropped 2 bases and J dropped 1 base, with 3 bases sitting between them. This CDR3 has 13 amino acids. CDR3 sequence reads: CATSDSGTDTQYF. As DNA, the CDR3 is TGTGCCACCAGTGATTCAGGCACAGATACGCAGTATTTT.

J is TRBJ1-1 and V is TRBV5-4; 10 nucleotides line up with TRBD1. The J segment lost 0 bases and the V segment lost 3 bases, leaving 2 bases of the junction unmatched. The germline V gene encodes CDR1 SGHNT and CDR2 YYREEE (reference sequence). This CDR3 contains 15 residues. CDR3 nucleotides: TGTGCCAGCAGCTCGGGACAGGGGATGAACACTGAAGCTTTCTTT. Protein sequence: CASSSGQGMNTEAFF.